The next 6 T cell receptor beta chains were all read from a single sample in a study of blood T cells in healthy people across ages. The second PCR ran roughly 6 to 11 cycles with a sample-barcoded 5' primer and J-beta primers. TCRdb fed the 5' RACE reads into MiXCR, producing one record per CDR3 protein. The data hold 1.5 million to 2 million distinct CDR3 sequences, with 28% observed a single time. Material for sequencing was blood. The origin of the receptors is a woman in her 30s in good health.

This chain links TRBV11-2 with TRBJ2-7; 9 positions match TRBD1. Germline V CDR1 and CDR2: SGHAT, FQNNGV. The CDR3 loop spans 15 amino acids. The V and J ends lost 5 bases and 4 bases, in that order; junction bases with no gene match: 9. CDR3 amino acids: CASSNLDRGRYEQYF. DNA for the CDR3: TGTGCCAGCAGCAACCTGGACAGGGGTAGATACGAGCAGTACTTC.

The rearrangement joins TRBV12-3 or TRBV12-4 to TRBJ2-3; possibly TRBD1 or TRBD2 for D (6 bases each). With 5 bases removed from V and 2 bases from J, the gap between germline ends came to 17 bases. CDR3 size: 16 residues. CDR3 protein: CASSRGGRTYTDTQYF. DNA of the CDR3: TGTGCCAGCAGTCGAGGGGGGCGGACATACACAGATACGCAGTATTTT.

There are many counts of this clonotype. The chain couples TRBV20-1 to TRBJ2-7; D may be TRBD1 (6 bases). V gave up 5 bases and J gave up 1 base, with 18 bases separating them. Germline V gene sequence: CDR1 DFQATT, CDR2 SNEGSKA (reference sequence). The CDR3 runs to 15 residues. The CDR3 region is CSAPSRGQKSYEQYF. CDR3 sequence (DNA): TGCAGTGCTCCTAGCCGGGGACAAAAATCCTACGAGCAGTACTTC.

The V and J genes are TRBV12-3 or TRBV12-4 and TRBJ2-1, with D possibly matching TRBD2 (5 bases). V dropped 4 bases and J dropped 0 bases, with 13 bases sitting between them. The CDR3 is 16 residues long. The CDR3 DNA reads TGTGCCAGCAGTTCCCGAACGGACTTCTCCTACAATGAGCAGTTCTTC. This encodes CASSSRTDFSYNEQFF.

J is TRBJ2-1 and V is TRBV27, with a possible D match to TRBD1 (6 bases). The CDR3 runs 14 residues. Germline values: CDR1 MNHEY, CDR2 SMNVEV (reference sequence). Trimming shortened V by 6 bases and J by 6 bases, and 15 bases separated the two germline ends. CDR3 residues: CASSGLIQGNEQFF. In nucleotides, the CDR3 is TGTGCCAGCAGCGGTTTAATACAGGGCAATGAGCAGTTCTTC.

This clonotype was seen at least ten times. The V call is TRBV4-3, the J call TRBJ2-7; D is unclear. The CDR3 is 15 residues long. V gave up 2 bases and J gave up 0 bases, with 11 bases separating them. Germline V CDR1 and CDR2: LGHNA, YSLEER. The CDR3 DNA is TGCGCCAGCAGCCAATACCCGTCGCCCTCCTACGAGCAGTACTTC. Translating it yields CASSQYPSPSYEQYF.